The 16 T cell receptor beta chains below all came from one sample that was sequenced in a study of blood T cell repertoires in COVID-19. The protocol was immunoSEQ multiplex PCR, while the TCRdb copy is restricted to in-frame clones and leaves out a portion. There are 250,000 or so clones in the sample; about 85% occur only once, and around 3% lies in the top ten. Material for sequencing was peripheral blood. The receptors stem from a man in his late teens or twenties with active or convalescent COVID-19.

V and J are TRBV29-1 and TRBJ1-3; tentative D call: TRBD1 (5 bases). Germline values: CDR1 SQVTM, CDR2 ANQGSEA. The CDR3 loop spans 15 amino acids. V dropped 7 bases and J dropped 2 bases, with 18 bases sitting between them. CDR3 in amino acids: CSAHGGVQTGNTIYF. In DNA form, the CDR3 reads TGCAGCGCTCACGGAGGGGTGCAGACTGGAAACACCATATATTTT.

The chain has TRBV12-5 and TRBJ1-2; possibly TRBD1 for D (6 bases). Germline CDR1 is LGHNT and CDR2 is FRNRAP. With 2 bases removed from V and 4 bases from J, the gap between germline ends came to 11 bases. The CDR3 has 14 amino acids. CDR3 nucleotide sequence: TGTGCTAGTGGTTTGACCCAGGACAGCTATGGCTACACCTTC. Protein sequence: CASGLTQDSYGYTF.

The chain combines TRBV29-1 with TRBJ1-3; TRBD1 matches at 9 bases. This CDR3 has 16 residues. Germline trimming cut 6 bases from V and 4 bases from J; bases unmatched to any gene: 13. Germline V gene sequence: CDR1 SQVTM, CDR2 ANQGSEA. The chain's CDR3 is CSVANPGTGYGNTIYF. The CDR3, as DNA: TGCAGCGTGGCGAACCCTGGGACAGGGTACGGAAACACCATATATTTT. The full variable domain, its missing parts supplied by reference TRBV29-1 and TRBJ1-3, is SAVISQKPSRDICQRGTSLTIQCQVDSQVTMMFWYRQQPGQSLTLIATANQGSEATYESGFVIDKFPISRPNLTFSTLTVSNMSPEDSSIYLCSVANPGTGYGNTIYFGEGSWLTVV.

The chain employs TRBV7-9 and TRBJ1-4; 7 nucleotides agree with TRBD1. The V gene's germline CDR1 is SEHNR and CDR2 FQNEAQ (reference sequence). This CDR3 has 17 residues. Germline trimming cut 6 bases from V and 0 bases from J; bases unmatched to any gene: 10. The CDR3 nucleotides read TGTGCCAGCAGACAAGGACAGGAAAGAGCAACTAATGAAAAACTGTTTTTT. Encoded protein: CASRQGQERATNEKLFF. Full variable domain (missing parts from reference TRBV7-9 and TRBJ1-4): DTGVSQNPRHKITKRGQNVTFRCDPISEHNRLYWYRQTLGQGPEFLTYFQNEAQLEKSRLLSDRFSAERPKGSFSTLEIQRTEQGDSAMYLCASRQGQERATNEKLFFGSGTQLSVL.

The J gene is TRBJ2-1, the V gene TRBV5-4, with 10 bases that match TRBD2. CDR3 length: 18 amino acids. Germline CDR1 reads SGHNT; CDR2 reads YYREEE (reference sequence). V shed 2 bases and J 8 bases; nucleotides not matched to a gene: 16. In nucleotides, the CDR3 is TGTGCCAGCAGCTTAACCGAACTCGATAGCGGGAGGCTTTATGAGCAGTTCTTC. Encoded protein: CASSLTELDSGRLYEQFF. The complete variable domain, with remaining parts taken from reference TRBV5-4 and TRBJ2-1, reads ETGVTQSPTHLIKTRGQQVTLRCSSQSGHNTVSWYQQALGQGPQFIFQYYREEENGRGNFPPRFSGLQFPNYSSELNVNALELDDSALYLCASSLTELDSGRLYEQFFGPGTRLTVL.

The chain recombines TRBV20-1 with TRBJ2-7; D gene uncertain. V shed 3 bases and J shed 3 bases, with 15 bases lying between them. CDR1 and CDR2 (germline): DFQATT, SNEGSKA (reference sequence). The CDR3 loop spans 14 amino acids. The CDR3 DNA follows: TGCAGTGCTAGTCTAGGTTCCCTTGTCTACGAGCAGTACTTC. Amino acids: CSASLGSLVYEQYF.

The CDR3 reads CASSLAVSGNEQFF. For the CDR3, the DNA is TGTGCCAGCAGCTTGGCGGTTTCCGGCAATGAGCAGTTCTTC. V usage is TRBV5-5 and J usage is TRBJ2-1; D unclear. The germline CDR1 and CDR2 sequences are SGHKS and YYEKEE (reference sequence). The CDR3 totals 14 residues. V lost 0 bases and J lost 6, with 10 bases in between.

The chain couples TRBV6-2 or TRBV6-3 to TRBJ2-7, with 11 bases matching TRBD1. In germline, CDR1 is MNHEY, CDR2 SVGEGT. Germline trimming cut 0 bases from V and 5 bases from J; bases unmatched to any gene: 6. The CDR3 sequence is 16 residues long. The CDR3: CASSYSDSGQGDEQYF. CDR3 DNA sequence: TGTGCCAGCAGTTACTCGGACTCGGGACAGGGGGACGAGCAGTACTTC.

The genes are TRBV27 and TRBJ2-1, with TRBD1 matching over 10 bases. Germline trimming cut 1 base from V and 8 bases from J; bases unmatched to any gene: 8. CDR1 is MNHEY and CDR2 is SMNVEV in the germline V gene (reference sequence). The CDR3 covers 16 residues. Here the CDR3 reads CASSLLRDRGVDEQFF. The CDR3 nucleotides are TGTGCCAGCAGTTTATTACGGGACAGGGGTGTGGATGAGCAGTTCTTC.

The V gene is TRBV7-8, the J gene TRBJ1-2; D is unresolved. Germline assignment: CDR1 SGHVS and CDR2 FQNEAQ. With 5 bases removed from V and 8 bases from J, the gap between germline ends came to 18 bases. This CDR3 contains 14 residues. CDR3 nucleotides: TGTGCCAGCAGCCATTCCTCGACTCGGTTGGGCTACACCTTC. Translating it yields CASSHSSTRLGYTF.

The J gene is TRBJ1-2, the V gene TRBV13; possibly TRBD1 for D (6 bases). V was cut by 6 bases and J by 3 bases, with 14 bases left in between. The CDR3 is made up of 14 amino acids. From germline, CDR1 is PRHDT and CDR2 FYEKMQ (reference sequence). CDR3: CASRWTVYDYGYTF. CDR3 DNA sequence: TGTGCCAGCAGGTGGACAGTTTACGACTATGGCTACACCTTC.

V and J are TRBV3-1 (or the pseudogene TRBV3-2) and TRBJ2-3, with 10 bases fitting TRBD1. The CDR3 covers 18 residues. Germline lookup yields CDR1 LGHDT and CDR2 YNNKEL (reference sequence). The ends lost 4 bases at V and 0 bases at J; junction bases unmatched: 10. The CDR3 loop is CASSPVPGQGTSTDTQYF. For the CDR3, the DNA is TGTGCCAGCAGCCCAGTCCCGGGACAGGGGACCAGCACAGATACGCAGTATTTT.

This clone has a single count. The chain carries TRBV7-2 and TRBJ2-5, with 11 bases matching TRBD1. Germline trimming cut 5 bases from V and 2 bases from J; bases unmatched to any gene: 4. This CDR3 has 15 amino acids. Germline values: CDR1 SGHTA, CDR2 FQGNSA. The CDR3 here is CASSRGTGGQETQYF. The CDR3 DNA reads TGTGCCAGCAGCCGCGGGACAGGGGGACAAGAGACCCAGTACTTC.

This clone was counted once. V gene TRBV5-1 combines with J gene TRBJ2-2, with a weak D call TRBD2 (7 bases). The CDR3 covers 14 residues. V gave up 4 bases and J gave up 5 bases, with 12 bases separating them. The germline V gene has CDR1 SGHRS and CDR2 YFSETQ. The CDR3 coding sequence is TGCGCCAGCAGCAACAGGGAGGGGACCGGGGAGCTGTTTTTT. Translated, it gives CASSNREGTGELFF.

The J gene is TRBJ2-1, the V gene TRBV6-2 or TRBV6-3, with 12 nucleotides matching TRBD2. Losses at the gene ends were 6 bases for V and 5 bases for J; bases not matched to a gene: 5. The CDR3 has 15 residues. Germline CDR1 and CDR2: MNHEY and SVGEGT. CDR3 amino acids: CASSPGLAGHNEQFF. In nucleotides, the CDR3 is TGTGCCAGCAGCCCTGGACTAGCGGGACACAATGAGCAGTTCTTC.

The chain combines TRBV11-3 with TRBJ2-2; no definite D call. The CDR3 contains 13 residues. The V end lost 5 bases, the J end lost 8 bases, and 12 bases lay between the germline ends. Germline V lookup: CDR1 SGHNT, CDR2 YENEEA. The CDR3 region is CASSPRQHGELFF. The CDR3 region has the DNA TGTGCCAGCAGCCCAAGACAACATGGGGAGCTGTTTTTT.